This note documents a single TCR beta chain sequence. This clone has only a few counts. It has no known antigen specificity. No base-level quality is on record; no much larger clone is a single base apart. The entry originates in a study of blood T cell repertoires in COVID-19 (dated by TCRdb to the early 2020s). Study-level background: The collaborator samples originated in the United States, Italy and Spain and spanned the acute and convalescent phases of COVID-19. The prospective study material was composed of cDNA or gDNA derived from T cells, B-cell-depleted T cells, or PBMCs. The dataset comprised deeply sampled blood TCRbeta repertoires from subjects exposed to, actively infected with, or recovered from COVID-19. The repertoires were released in a freely available public database intended as a resource for research on the immune response to SARS-CoV-2. Samples were obtained from the ongoing ImmuneRACE study (first 160 participants) and from some 1,300 subjects provided by 6 global collaborators. Sample metadata almost always included a de-identified subject ID, COVID-19 status, age in years and sex. HLA class I and class II types, where available, came from metadata supplied by the sample provider rather than from assay-based typing. The paper as a whole reports these results and caveats: The quantity of clinical and demographic metadata differed by source and by participant and was supplied without curation.

TCRbeta CDR3 regions were amplified from genomic DNA using the immunoSEQ Assay, a bias-controlled multiplex PCR. The source study handled its data this way. Nucleated cell counts per sample were estimated from amplification of reference gene primers within the assay. Sequence reads were collapsed and filtered to measure the absolute abundance of every unique TCRbeta CDR3 rearrangement. Productive Simpson clonality was computed per sample as the square root of Simpson's diversity index over productive rearrangements. TCRdb stores this immuneACCESS table with in-frame sequences only. Part of the clones is absent; in the studies checked, under half of the shortfall reflects unresolved V genes, and no reason is known for the rest. D and trimming were read from the DNA, whereas the V and J calls and clone size are those reported in that table. This sample has roughly 70,000 clones in its table, and more than 75% of those were observed once. The ten most abundant clones make up 3.2% of the sample.

Whole blood was collected in K2EDTA tubes by collaborating institutions according to the institutions' own protocols. Collaborator samples were shipped for TCRbeta analysis as frozen whole blood, isolated PBMCs, or DNA extracted from either sample type. The V and J ends are trimmed by 3 bases and 2 bases, leaving 17 bases between them. Including the terminal cysteine and phenylalanine, the CDR3 comprises 18 residues. The retained sequence is limited to the CDR3, 54 bases, with the frame set at the first base. What was sequenced was peripheral blood. The sequence derives from a man in his forties or fifties with active COVID-19. The rearrangement combines TRBV23-1 with TRBJ1-6; matching of 6 bases hints at TRBD1 as the D gene. TRBV23-1 is classed as an ORF, of uncertain function. The bases are TGCGCCAGCAGTCAGGGTAGGAGCAGGGGTACCTATAATTCACCCCTCCACTTT. It codes for CASSQGRSRGTYNSPLHF.